This TCR beta chain appears in the sequencing data of a study of cytomegalovirus exposure and HLA in healthy donors. For the study at large: Earlier work reported 100 million or so unique TCR beta sequences from roughly 180 million T cells.

Trimming removed 1 base from V and 8 bases from J; junction bases left unmatched: 4. CDR1 and CDR2 (germline): SGHNT, YENEEA. The CDR3 loop spans 14 amino acids. PCR amplification relied on 60 Vbeta primers (plus 13 Jbeta primers). Using immunoSEQ multiplex PCR, the repertoire was profiled, and TCRdb retains in-frame clones only, with some absent. The table lists 150,000 or so clones, more than 8% of them singletons, with 1.5% to 2% in the top ten. Points on this clone: Its antigen is unknown.

Study-wide findings and caveats: The Asian-associated ancestry cluster reportedly had fewer N-insertions than the approximately 690-donor mean in a later analysis.

This rearrangement joins TRBV11-3 to TRBJ2-1; 8 positions match TRBD2. Sequences were obtained from PBMCs. This sequence was found in a man aged 45 to 65 in good health and CMV-seronegative. CDR3 sequence reads: CASSLVAGTDEQFF. For the CDR3, the DNA is TGTGCCAGCAGCTTAGTAGCGGGGACGGATGAGCAGTTCTTC.